This T cell receptor (beta chain) was profiled in a study of blood T cell repertoires in COVID-19. Some clones are missing from TCRdb's copy, which holds only in-frame ones; the method was immunoSEQ multiplex PCR. Of approximately 240,000 clones listed, 70% to 85% were seen once; the top ten hold approximately 1.3%. This clone was picked up one time. V lost 0 bases to trimming and J lost 0 bases, with 6 bases between them. The CDR3 extends over 15 amino acids. Germline lookup yields CDR1 ENHRY and CDR2 SYGVKD. This chain uses TRBV10-3 with TRBJ1-3, with no clear D. Input material: peripheral blood. The sequence came from a woman aged 40 to 50 who had recovered from COVID-19. CDR3 region: CAISESGSSGNTIYF. Here the CDR3 DNA reads TGTGCCATCAGTGAGTCCGGGTCCTCTGGAAACACCATATATTTT.